The TCR beta chain under discussion was sequenced for a study of response to subunit inactivated influenza vaccine. Overall study findings and caveats: It was suggested by the authors that few new T cells are recruited by each seasonal influenza vaccination.

TCRdb fed the RT-PCR reads into MiXCR, producing one record per CDR3 protein. The table records 500,000 to 550,000 distinct CDR3 sequences, approximately 7.8% of them present only once. With respect to this clonotype: Its specificity is unknown.

Germline loops: CDR1 LGHNA, CDR2 YNFKEQ. J lost 8 bases, V lost 0 bases, and 2 bases had no gene match. This CDR3 has 13 amino acids. V gene TRBV4-2 combines with J gene TRBJ1-1; 8 nucleotides match TRBD1. The sample consisted of PBMCs from blood, taken roughly 24 months after vaccination. The source of this sequence is a man in his fifties or sixties who received an inactivated influenza vaccine. DNA of the CDR3: TGTGCCAGCAGCCAAGATTGGGACAGGGAAGCTTTCTTT. Protein product: CASSQDWDREAFF.